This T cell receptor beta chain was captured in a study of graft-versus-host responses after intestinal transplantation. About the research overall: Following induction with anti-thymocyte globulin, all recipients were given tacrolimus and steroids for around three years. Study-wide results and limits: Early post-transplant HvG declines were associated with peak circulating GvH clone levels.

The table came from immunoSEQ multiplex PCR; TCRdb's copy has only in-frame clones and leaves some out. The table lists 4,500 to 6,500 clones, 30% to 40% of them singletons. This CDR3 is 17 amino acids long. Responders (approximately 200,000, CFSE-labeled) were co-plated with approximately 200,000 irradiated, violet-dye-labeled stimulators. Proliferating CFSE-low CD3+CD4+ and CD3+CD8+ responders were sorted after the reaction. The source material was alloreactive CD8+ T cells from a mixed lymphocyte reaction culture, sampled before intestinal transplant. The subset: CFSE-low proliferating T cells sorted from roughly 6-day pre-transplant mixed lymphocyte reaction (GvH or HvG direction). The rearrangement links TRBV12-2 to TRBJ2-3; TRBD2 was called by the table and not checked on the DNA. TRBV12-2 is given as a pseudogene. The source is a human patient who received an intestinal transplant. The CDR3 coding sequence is TGTGCAAGTCGCCCTAGTACTAGCGCCATTAGCACAGATACGCAGTATTTT. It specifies CASRPSTSAISTDTQYF.